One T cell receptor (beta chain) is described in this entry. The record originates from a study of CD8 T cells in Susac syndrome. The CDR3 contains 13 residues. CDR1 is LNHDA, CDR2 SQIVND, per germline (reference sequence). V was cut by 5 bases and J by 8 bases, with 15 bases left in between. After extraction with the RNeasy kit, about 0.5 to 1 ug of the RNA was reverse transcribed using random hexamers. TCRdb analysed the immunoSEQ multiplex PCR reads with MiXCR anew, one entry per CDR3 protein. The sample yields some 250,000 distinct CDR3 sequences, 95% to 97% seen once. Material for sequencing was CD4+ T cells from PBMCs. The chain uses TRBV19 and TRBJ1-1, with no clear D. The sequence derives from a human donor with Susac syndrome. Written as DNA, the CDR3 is TGTGCCAGTAGTTTTAGGACCTCAACCGAAGCTTTCTTT. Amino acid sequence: CASSFRTSTEAFF.